These 6 T cell receptor beta chains were sequenced from one sample in a study of cytomegalovirus exposure and HLA in healthy donors. PCR was performed using 60 Vbeta and 13 Jbeta primers. TCRdb's copy holds only in-frame clones and misses some; the assay was immunoSEQ multiplex PCR. The repertoire has roughly 160,000 clones, approximately 80% of them found once; the top ten carry around 1.6%. Sample: PBMCs. The receptors shown here come from a woman aged 30 to 39 in good health and CMV-seronegative.

This clone has just one count. The chain recombines TRBV5-1 with TRBJ1-6; D ambiguous. With 0 bases removed from V and 0 bases from J, the gap between germline ends came to 10 bases. The CDR3 covers 17 residues. Per the germline V gene, CDR1 is SGHRS and CDR2 is YFSETQ. CDR3 sequence reads: CASSLGPRSSYNSPLHF. The DNA for the CDR3 is TGCGCCAGCAGCTTGGGGCCCCGGAGCTCCTATAATTCACCCCTCCACTTT.

In this sample, this clone turned up once. The chain uses TRBV25-1 and TRBJ2-2; D remains ambiguous. Deletions cut 5 bases from V and 4 bases from J, with 8 bases between. Germline CDR1 reads MGHDK; CDR2 reads SYGVNS. The CDR3 extends over 13 amino acids. The CDR3 is CASSIGGTGELFF. The CDR3, as DNA: TGTGCCAGCAGTATCGGCGGCACCGGGGAGCTGTTTTTT. Drawing the rest from reference TRBV25-1 and TRBJ2-2, the complete variable domain is EADIYQTPRYLVIGTGKKITLECSQTMGHDKMYWYQQDPGMELHLIHYSYGVNSTEKGDLSSESTVSRIRTEHFPLTLESARPSHTSQYLCASSIGGTGELFFGEGSRLTVL.

This clone appeared a few times. The chain couples TRBV19 to TRBJ1-5; the match to TRBD1 covers 11 bases. V trimming: 5 bases; J trimming: 7 bases; junction bases outside the gene matches: 4. From germline, CDR1 is LNHDA and CDR2 SQIVND (reference sequence). The CDR3 has 14 residues. CDR3 DNA sequence: TGTGCCAGTAGTGCCGGGACAGGGGGACAGCCCCAGCATTTT. Translation gives CASSAGTGGQPQHF.

This clone appeared a few times. This chain connects TRBV4-3 to TRBJ1-5; D is unclear. Germline V lookup: CDR1 LGHNA, CDR2 YSLEER. The CDR3 consists of 12 residues. V shed 4 bases and J shed 6 bases, with 7 bases lying between them. CDR3 in amino acids: CASSPGGQPQHF. Written as DNA, the CDR3 is TGCGCCAGCAGCCCCGGAGGTCAGCCCCAGCATTTT.

This clone was recorded once. CDR3 protein: CAWTPLGRGYEQYF. For the CDR3, the DNA is TGTGCCTGGACCCCGCTCGGACGGGGCTACGAGCAGTACTTC. The gene calls are TRBV30 and TRBJ2-7; tentatively, D is TRBD2 (5 bases). The V and J ends lost 4 bases and 3 bases respectively, with 16 bases between them. Germline V gives CDR1 GTSNPN, CDR2 SVGIG (reference sequence). CDR3 size: 14 residues.

This clone was observed a few times. This rearrangement joins TRBV5-1 to TRBJ2-3; no clear D. The germline gives CDR1 SGHRS, CDR2 YFSETQ. V shed 0 bases and J shed 6 bases, with 14 bases lying between them. The CDR3 loop spans 15 amino acids. CDR3 coding DNA: TGCGCCAGCAGCTTGGCCCGCCTAACCCCGGATACGCAGTATTTT. Residues: CASSLARLTPDTQYF.